These 31 T cell receptor beta chains came from one sample sequenced in a study of low-dose radiotherapy and immunotherapy resistance in tumors. First-strand cDNA used TRAV- and TRBV-specific primers, covering alpha and beta chains. TCRs underwent about 22 PCR cycles of amplification with a constant-region primer and V-primer adapter. MiXCR was run by TCRdb on the reads, yielding one entry per CDR3 protein. The sample yields 95,000 to 100,000 distinct CDR3 sequences, around 20% seen once. Indicated time point: after trial treatment. Treatment described: LDRT plus nivolumab, ipilimumab, low-dose cyclophosphamide and aspirin (RACIN trial). The material was PBMCs, obtained after low-dose radiotherapy plus immunotherapy. The receptors come from a male donor with prostate cancer.

Ten or more counts support this clonotype. This chain joins TRBV7-2 and TRBJ2-7; D unresolved. Germline V gives CDR1 SGHTA, CDR2 FQGNSA. This CDR3 spans 17 amino acids. V lost 1 base and J lost 2, with 18 bases in between. The CDR3 sequence: CASSLERLSVKTYEQYF. As DNA, the CDR3 is TGTGCCAGCAGCTTAGAAAGGTTGTCAGTCAAAACCTACGAGCAGTACTTC. The complete variable domain, with remaining parts taken from reference TRBV7-2 and TRBJ2-7, reads GAGVSQSPSNKVTEKGKDVELRCDPISGHTALYWYRQSLGQGLEFLIYFQGNSAPDKSGLPSDRFSAERTGGSVSTLTIQRTQQEDSAVYLCASSLERLSVKTYEQYFGPGTRLTVT.

The chain joins TRBV4-2 to TRBJ2-2; D is possibly TRBD2 (6 bases). Trimming took 3 bases from V and 2 from J, leaving 10 bases between them. The length of the CDR3 is 15 residues. CDR1 LGHNA and CDR2 YNFKEQ come from the germline V gene. CDR3 sequence (DNA): TGTGCCAGCAGCCAGGGACTGACAAACACCGGGGAGCTGTTTTTT. This encodes CASSQGLTNTGELFF.

This clonotype was recorded many times. The V and J genes are TRBV28 and TRBJ2-3, with 9 bases aligning to TRBD2. V was pared by 4 bases and J by 2 bases, with 10 bases of the junction left unmatched. This CDR3 has 17 residues. The germline gives CDR1 MDHEN, CDR2 SYDVKM. The CDR3: CASSSEYRLADTDTQYF. CDR3 nucleotide sequence: TGTGCCAGCAGTTCCGAATACAGACTAGCGGACACAGATACGCAGTATTTT.

A note on this clonotype: It may be a read error: a sequence one base away is much more abundant. CDR3 bases: TGTGCCAGCAGTGAAGCGGTGGCGGGGAAAGAGACCCAGTTCTTC. It is translated as CASSEAVAGKETQFF. The chain carries TRBV25-1 and TRBJ2-1; TRBD2 might be the D (6 bases). In germline, CDR1 is MGHDK, CDR2 SYGVNS. V was cut by 2 bases and J by 13 bases, with 21 bases left in between. The CDR3 is 15 residues long.

This clonotype was picked up many times. J is TRBJ1-4 and V is TRBV4-1, with TRBD1 matching 7 bases. V lost 0 bases to trimming and J lost 4 bases; unmatched junction nucleotides: 2. CDR3 size: 15 residues. CDR1 and CDR2 (germline): MGHRA, YSYEKL. Here the CDR3 reads CASSQDRGFNEKLFF. The CDR3 coding sequence is TGCGCCAGCAGCCAAGACAGGGGGTTTAATGAAAAACTGTTTTTT.

This clonotype occurred a few times. The chain is built from TRBV3-1 and TRBJ2-5; D remains ambiguous. The CDR3 consists of 12 residues. Trimming shortened V by 2 bases and J by 5 bases, and 6 bases separated the two germline ends. CDR1 LGHDT and CDR2 YNNKEL come from the germline V gene (reference sequence). The CDR3 is CASSQPLETQYF. The CDR3 DNA sequence: TGTGCCAGCAGCCAACCCCTGGAGACCCAGTACTTC.

This clonotype was recorded many times. The chain employs TRBV29-1 and TRBJ2-7; D may be TRBD1 or TRBD2 (6 bases each). Deletions cut 5 bases from V and 7 bases from J, with 18 bases between. Germline V gene data show CDR1 as SQVTM and CDR2 as ANQGSEA. CDR3 size: 13 residues. In DNA, the CDR3 is TGCAGCGTTAGACCCGGGGGCGCCGGGGAGCAGTACTTC. Protein product: CSVRPGGAGEQYF.

Remarks on this clonotype: Just one base apart from a much larger clone, this may be a read error. V is TRBV25-1 and J is TRBJ2-1, with 9 bases fitting TRBD2. Germline CDR1 MGHDK, CDR2 SYGVNS. The CDR3 runs 16 residues. The ends lost 1 base at V and 10 bases at J; junction bases unmatched: 11. The CDR3 DNA sequence: TGTGCCAGCAGTGAATCCGGTAGCGGGGGCCTCTACGAGCAGTTCTTC. Protein product: CASSESGSGGLYEQFF.

This clonotype was counted many times. The V gene is TRBV11-2, the J gene TRBJ2-7, with TRBD2 matching over 7 bases. The CDR3 is 16 amino acids. The germline V gene encodes CDR1 SGHAT and CDR2 FQNNGV. With V trimmed by 7 bases and J by 4 bases, 16 bases remained unmatched. The DNA of the CDR3 is TGTGCCAGCACCCGGGCGCAGCGGGGAACCACTTACGAGCAGTACTTC. This sequence encodes CASTRAQRGTTYEQYF.

This clonotype was recorded at least ten times. This chain connects TRBV4-1 to TRBJ2-1; D is perhaps TRBD1 (6 bases). V was pared by 3 bases and J by 4 bases, with 10 bases between. This CDR3 spans 14 amino acids. Germline assignment: CDR1 MGHRA and CDR2 YSYEKL. The CDR3 coding sequence is TGCGCCAGCAGCCAGGGGGCCAGGTACAATGAGCAGTTCTTC. Its translation: CASSQGARYNEQFF.

There are a few counts of this clonotype. V and J are TRBV11-2 and TRBJ2-5; 11 bases match TRBD1. V shed 5 bases and J 0 bases; nucleotides not matched to a gene: 11. Germline V CDR1 and CDR2: SGHAT, FQNNGV. The CDR3 has 18 residues. CDR3 protein: CASSPAGQGVHYQETQYF. DNA for the CDR3: TGTGCCAGCAGCCCCGCGGGACAGGGGGTTCACTACCAAGAGACCCAGTACTTC.

The chain employs TRBV7-6 and TRBJ2-7; TRBD2 agrees at 7 bases. CDR3 length equals 15 residues. The V and J ends lost 2 bases and 0 bases, in that order; junction bases with no gene match: 4. CDR1 SGHVS and CDR2 FNYEAQ come from the germline V gene. CDR3 nucleotides: TGTGCCAGCAGCTTAAGCCTAGCGGTCTCCTACGAGCAGTACTTC. Protein product: CASSLSLAVSYEQYF.

This clonotype is a singleton in its sample. The CDR3 is CASSLDGRDNQPQHF. In DNA, the CDR3 is TGTGCCAGCAGTTTGGACGGGAGGGACAATCAGCCCCAGCATTTT. The rearrangement links TRBV12-3 or TRBV12-4 to TRBJ1-5, with D unresolved. CDR3 length: 15 residues. With 3 bases removed from V and 3 bases from J, the gap between germline ends came to 12 bases.

This clonotype came up many times. The chain combines TRBV7-2 with TRBJ1-2; tentatively, D is TRBD1 (6 bases). V was cut by 5 bases and J by 8 bases, with 18 bases left in between. The CDR3 has 14 amino acids. CDR1 and CDR2 from the germline V gene are SGHTA and FQGNSA. The CDR3 region is CASSHDWDISGYTF. DNA of the CDR3: TGTGCCAGCAGCCATGATTGGGACATCTCCGGCTACACCTTC.

The chain carries TRBV27 and TRBJ2-1; no definite D call. Trimming removed 5 bases from V and 1 base from J, with 15 bases in between. The CDR3 runs to 16 residues. Germline V gene sequence: CDR1 MNHEY, CDR2 SMNVEV (reference sequence). Written as DNA, the CDR3 is TGTGCCAGCAGTCCCTCCGTAAGGGTTTCCTACAATGAGCAGTTCTTC. Residues: CASSPSVRVSYNEQFF.

This clonotype was picked up many times. CDR3 coding DNA: TGTGCCAGTGAAGACAGGGCTGGAAATGGGGTTCAGCCCCAGCATTTT. Its translation is CASEDRAGNGVQPQHF. The chain uses TRBV19 and TRBJ1-5; the match to TRBD1 covers 7 bases. The CDR3 sequence is 16 residues long. Per the germline V gene, CDR1 is LNHDA and CDR2 is SQIVND (reference sequence). The V and J ends lost 8 bases and 6 bases, in that order; junction bases with no gene match: 16.

This clonotype was seen a few times. The chain employs TRBV5-4 and TRBJ2-2; 9 bases are shared with TRBD2. V lost 4 bases to trimming and J lost 7 bases; unmatched junction nucleotides: 20. Germline CDR1 reads SGHNT; CDR2 reads YYREEE (reference sequence). CDR3 length equals 19 residues. The CDR3 nucleotides read TGTGCCAGCAGCCCCTCGACAGGGTACGGACTAGCGAAACTCGGGGAGCTGTTTTTT. This gives the protein CASSPSTGYGLAKLGELFF.

The chain is built from TRBV7-2 and TRBJ2-3; D possibly uses TRBD1 or TRBD2 (5 bases each). The CDR3 covers 15 residues. Looked up from germline, CDR1 is SGHTA and CDR2 is FQGNSA. Trimming cost V 3 bases and J 6 bases, with 16 bases left between them. The CDR3, as DNA: TGTGCCAGCAGCTTTTGGGGGAGTAAAGATGATACGCAGTATTTT. It encodes CASSFWGSKDDTQYF.

This chain uses TRBV12-3 or TRBV12-4 with TRBJ2-2; D is unresolved. CDR3 length equals 15 residues. Trimming shortened V by 6 bases and J by 2 bases, and 13 bases separated the two germline ends. CDR3 sequence: CASRKRNGNTGELFF. CDR3 in DNA: TGTGCCAGCAGGAAGAGGAATGGAAACACCGGGGAGCTGTTTTTT.

This clonotype has a count of ten or more. The chain uses TRBV14 and TRBJ1-5; no clear D gene. V was shortened by 4 bases and J by 4 bases, with 8 bases between the two germline ends. CDR3 length: 13 amino acids. Germline V gene sequence: CDR1 SGHDN, CDR2 FVKESK. CDR3 region: CASSRSANQPQHF. The CDR3 bases are TGTGCCAGCAGCCGTTCAGCGAATCAGCCCCAGCATTTT.

Many counts were recorded for this clonotype. The chain has TRBV18 and TRBJ1-2; D is undetermined. Trimming left V 0 bases short and J 5 bases short, with 7 bases between. The CDR3 loop spans 13 amino acids. Per the germline V gene, CDR1 is KGHSH and CDR2 is LQKENI. The CDR3: CASSPPAEYGYTF. The CDR3 DNA reads TGTGCCAGCTCACCACCGGCGGAGTATGGCTACACCTTC.

This clonotype was counted a few times. The rearrangement joins TRBV12-3 or TRBV12-4 to TRBJ2-5; D is unresolved. V gave up 0 bases and J gave up 5 bases, with 10 bases separating them. The length of the CDR3 is 14 residues. The CDR3 loop is CASSLALLMETQYF. CDR3 coding DNA: TGTGCCAGCAGTTTAGCGCTACTAATGGAGACCCAGTACTTC.

The sample holds many counts of this clonotype. This chain uses TRBV7-6 with TRBJ2-3; 15 positions agree with TRBD2. The CDR3 spans 15 residues. V shed 5 bases, J shed 8 bases, and the junction held 5 bases outside the gene matches. Germline CDR1 reads SGHVS; CDR2 reads FNYEAQ. The CDR3 here is CASSRTSGGAATQYF. The CDR3 bases are TGTGCCAGCAGCCGGACTAGCGGGGGGGCCGCTACGCAGTATTTT.

The chain carries TRBV28 and TRBJ2-7; 7 nucleotides line up with TRBD1. Germline values: CDR1 MDHEN, CDR2 SYDVKM. The CDR3 spans 14 residues. The trim removed 6 bases at V and 2 bases at J, leaving 7 bases unmatched. CDR3 residues: CASSYGTATYEQYF. CDR3 nucleotide sequence: TGTGCCAGCAGCTACGGGACAGCCACCTACGAGCAGTACTTC.

This clonotype came up many times. The chain links TRBV5-5 to TRBJ1-1; D perhaps matches TRBD1 (5 bases). CDR1 is SGHKS and CDR2 is YYEKEE in the germline V gene (reference sequence). Trimming cost V 0 bases and J 3 bases, with 12 bases left between them. This CDR3 has 15 residues. In DNA, the CDR3 is TGTGCCAGCAGCTTGGTCGGGGGTAGGGACACTGAAGCTTTCTTT. It codes for CASSLVGGRDTEAFF.

The rearrangement joins TRBV12-3 or TRBV12-4 to TRBJ1-1; TRBD1 is a possible D gene (5 bases). There are 14 residues in the CDR3. Trimming removed 5 bases at V and 2 bases at J, with 12 bases between. The chain's CDR3 is CASSVQGYNTEAFF. The DNA of the CDR3 is TGTGCCAGCAGTGTCCAGGGTTATAACACTGAAGCTTTCTTT.

In this sample, this clonotype turned up a few times. This rearrangement joins TRBV5-1 to TRBJ2-5; TRBD2 aligns across 10 bases. J was trimmed by 5 bases and V by 4 bases; bases with no gene match: 8. The CDR3 contains 15 residues. The germline CDR1 and CDR2 sequences are SGHRS and YFSETQ. CDR3: CASSVTGTSAETQYF. In nucleotides, the CDR3 is TGCGCCAGCAGCGTAACCGGGACTAGCGCTGAGACCCAGTACTTC.

This clonotype has ten or more counts. The J gene is TRBJ1-4, the V gene TRBV29-1; D is possibly TRBD1 (6 bases). V was shortened by 6 bases and J by 3 bases, with 11 bases between the two germline ends. CDR1 and CDR2 (germline): SQVTM, ANQGSEA. The CDR3 length is 13 residues. CDR3 DNA sequence: TGCAGCGTGGCAGGGGTCCCTAATGAAAAACTGTTTTTT. Translation gives CSVAGVPNEKLFF.

CDR3 nucleotides: TGTGCCAGCAGTTTATGGAACAGGGGAGGTGGCTACACCTTC. Its protein is CASSLWNRGGGYTF. This chain links TRBV27 with TRBJ1-2; the match to TRBD1 covers 7 bases. From germline, CDR1 is MNHEY and CDR2 SMNVEV (reference sequence). This CDR3 spans 14 amino acids. The V segment lost 1 base and the J segment 7 bases; nucleotides outside the gene matches: 6.

This clonotype was recorded at least ten times. This chain joins TRBV5-1 and TRBJ1-1, with D possibly TRBD1 on 5 matching bases. V was clipped by 0 bases and J by 5 bases, with 11 bases between them. CDR1 and CDR2 (germline): SGHRS, YFSETQ. This CDR3 spans 14 amino acids. The CDR3, as DNA: TGCGCCAGCAGCTTGGGTTCGGGGGGGACTGAAGCTTTCTTT. Residues: CASSLGSGGTEAFF.

About this clonotype: A far larger clone is one base from this, pointing to a likely read error. The J gene is TRBJ1-2, the V gene TRBV5-8; D unresolved. This CDR3 has 15 amino acids. Germline CDR1 SGHTS, CDR2 YDEGEE. V was pared by 2 bases and J by 5 bases, with 16 bases between. The CDR3 is CASSLDVGSTYGYTF. CDR3 sequence (DNA): TGTGCCAGCAGCTTAGATGTAGGGTCTACGTATGGCTACACCTTC.